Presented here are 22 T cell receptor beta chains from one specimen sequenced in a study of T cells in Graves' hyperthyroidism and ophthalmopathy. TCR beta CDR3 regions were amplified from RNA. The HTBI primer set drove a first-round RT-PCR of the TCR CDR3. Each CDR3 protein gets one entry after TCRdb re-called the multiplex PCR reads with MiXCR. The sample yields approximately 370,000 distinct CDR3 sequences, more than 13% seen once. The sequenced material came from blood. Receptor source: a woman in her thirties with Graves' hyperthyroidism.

This CDR3 reads CSASGPHRETQYF. The CDR3 DNA follows: TGCAGTGCTAGTGGCCCCCACCGGGAGACCCAGTACTTC. This chain connects TRBV20-1 to TRBJ2-5; no clear D gene. Deletions cut 3 bases from V and 5 bases from J, with 13 bases between. Germline CDR1 DFQATT, CDR2 SNEGSKA (reference sequence). The length of the CDR3 is 13 residues.

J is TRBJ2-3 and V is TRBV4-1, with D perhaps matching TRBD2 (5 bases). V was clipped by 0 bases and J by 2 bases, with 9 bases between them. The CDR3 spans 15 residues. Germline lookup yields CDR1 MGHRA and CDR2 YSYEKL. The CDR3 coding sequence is TGCGCCAGCAGCCAAGATCTAGCCCTCACAGATACGCAGTATTTT. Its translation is CASSQDLALTDTQYF.

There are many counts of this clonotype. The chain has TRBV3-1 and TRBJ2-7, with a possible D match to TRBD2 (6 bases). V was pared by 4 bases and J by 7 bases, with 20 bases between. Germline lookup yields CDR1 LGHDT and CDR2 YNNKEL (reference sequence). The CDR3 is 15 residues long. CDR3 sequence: CASSPQGSRAGEQYF. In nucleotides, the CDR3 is TGTGCCAGCAGCCCCCAAGGATCCCGCGCGGGGGAGCAGTACTTC.

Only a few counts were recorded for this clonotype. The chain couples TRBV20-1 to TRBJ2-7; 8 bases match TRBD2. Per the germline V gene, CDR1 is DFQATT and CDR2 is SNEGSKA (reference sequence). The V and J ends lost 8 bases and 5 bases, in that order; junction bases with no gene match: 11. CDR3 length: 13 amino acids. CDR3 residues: CSSKRSGSNEQYF. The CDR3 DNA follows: TGCAGTTCGAAACGGAGCGGGAGTAACGAGCAGTACTTC.

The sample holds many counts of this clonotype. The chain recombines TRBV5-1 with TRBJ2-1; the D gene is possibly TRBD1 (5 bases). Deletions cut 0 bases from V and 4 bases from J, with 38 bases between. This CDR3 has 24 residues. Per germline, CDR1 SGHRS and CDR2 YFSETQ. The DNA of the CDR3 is TGCGCCAGCAGCTTGGAGGGCAGGGAAATTATTGAAGGGCCAGGGTTGGTCGGGTACAATGAGCAGTTCTTC. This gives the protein CASSLEGREIIEGPGLVGYNEQFF.

The CDR3 reads CASSPRTGNGNQPQHF. CDR3 coding DNA: TGTGCCAGTAGTCCTCGGACAGGGAATGGCAATCAGCCCCAGCATTTT. V is TRBV19 and J is TRBJ1-5, with 8 positions matching TRBD1. J was trimmed by 2 bases and V by 5 bases; bases with no gene match: 8. Germline V gives CDR1 LNHDA, CDR2 SQIVND (reference sequence). CDR3 length equals 16 residues.

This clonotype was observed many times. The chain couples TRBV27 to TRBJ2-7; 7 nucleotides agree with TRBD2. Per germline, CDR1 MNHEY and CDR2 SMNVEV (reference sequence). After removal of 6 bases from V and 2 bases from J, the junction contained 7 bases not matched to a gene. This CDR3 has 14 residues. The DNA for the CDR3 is TGTGCCAGCAGGCTGGCGGGAGACACCTACGAGCAGTACTTC. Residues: CASRLAGDTYEQYF.

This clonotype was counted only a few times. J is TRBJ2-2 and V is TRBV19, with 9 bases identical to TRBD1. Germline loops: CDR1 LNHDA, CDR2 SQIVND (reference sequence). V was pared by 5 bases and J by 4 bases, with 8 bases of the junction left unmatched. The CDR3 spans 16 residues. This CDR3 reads CASSSKQGARTGELFF. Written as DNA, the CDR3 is TGTGCCAGTAGTTCCAAACAGGGGGCGCGCACCGGGGAGCTGTTTTTT.

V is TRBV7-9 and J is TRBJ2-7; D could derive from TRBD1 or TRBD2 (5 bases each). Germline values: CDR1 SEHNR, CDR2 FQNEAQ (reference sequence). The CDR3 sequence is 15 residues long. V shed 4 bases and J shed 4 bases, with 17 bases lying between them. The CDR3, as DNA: TGTGCCAGCAGCTGGGACCGTAAAGTCTCTTACGAGCAGTACTTC. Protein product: CASSWDRKVSYEQYF.

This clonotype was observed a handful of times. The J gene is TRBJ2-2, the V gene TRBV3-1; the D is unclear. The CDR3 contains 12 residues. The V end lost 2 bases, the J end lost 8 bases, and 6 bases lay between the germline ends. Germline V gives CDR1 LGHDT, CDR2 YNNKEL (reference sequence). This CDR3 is CASSQISGELFF. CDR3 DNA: TGTGCCAGCAGCCAAATTTCTGGGGAGCTGTTTTTT.

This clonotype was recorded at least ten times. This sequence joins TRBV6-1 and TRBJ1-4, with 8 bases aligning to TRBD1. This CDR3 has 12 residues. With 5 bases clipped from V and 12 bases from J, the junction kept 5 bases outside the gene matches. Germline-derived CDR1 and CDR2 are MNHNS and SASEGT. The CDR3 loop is CASSLDRVELFF. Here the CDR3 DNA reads TGTGCCAGCAGTTTGGACAGGGTGGAACTGTTTTTT.

DNA of the CDR3: TGTGCCAGCAGTTTTACTAGCGGGAGGGCCGGTTTGGAGACCCAGTACTTC. It translates to CASSFTSGRAGLETQYF. The chain links TRBV6-1 to TRBJ2-5, with 13 bases fitting TRBD2. The V segment lost 5 bases and the J segment 5 bases; nucleotides outside the gene matches: 11. Germline CDR1 is MNHNS and CDR2 is SASEGT. CDR3 length: 17 amino acids.

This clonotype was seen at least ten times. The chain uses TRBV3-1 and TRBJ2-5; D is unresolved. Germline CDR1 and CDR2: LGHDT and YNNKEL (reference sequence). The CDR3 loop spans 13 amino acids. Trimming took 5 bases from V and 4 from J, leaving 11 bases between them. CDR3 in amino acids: CASSTLGLETQYF. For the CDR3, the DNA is TGTGCCAGCAGCACCCTTGGGTTAGAGACCCAGTACTTC.

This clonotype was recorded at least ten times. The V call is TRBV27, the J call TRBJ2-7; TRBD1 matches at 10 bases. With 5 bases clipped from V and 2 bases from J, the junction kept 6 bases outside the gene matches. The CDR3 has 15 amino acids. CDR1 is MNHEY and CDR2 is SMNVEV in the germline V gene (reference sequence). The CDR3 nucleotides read TGTGCCAGCAGTATCGGGACAGGGGAGGCCTACGAGCAGTACTTC. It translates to CASSIGTGEAYEQYF.

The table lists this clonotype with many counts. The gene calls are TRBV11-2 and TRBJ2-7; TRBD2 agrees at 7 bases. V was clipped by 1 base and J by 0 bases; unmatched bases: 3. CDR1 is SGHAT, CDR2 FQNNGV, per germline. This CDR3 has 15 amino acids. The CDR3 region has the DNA TGTGCCAGCAGCTTAGCAGGGACTACCTCCTACGAGCAGTACTTC. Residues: CASSLAGTTSYEQYF.

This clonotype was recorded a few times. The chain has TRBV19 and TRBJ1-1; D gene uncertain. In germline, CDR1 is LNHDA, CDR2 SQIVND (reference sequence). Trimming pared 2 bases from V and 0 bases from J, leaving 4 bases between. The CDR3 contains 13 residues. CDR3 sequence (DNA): TGTGCCAGTAGTATACGCGTGAACACTGAAGCTTTCTTT. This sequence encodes CASSIRVNTEAFF.

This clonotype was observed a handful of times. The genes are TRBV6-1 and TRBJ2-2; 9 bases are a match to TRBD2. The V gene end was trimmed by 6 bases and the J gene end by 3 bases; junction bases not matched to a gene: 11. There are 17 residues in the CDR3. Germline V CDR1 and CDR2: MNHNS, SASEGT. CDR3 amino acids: CASRERVAGVDTGELFF. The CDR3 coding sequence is TGTGCCAGCAGGGAAAGGGTAGCGGGAGTTGACACCGGGGAGCTGTTTTTT.

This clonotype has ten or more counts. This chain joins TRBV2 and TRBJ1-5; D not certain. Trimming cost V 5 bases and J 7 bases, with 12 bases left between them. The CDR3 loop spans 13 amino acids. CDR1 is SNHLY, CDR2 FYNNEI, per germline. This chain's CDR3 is CASSLTGPQPQHF. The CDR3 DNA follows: TGTGCCAGCAGTCTGACTGGTCCGCAGCCCCAGCATTTT.

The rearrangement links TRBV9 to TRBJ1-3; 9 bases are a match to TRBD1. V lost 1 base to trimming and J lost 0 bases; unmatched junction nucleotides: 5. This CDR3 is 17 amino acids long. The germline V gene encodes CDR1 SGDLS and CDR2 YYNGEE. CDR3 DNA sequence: TGTGCCAGCAGCGTATGGGACAGGGTCCGCTCTGGAAACACCATATATTTT. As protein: CASSVWDRVRSGNTIYF.

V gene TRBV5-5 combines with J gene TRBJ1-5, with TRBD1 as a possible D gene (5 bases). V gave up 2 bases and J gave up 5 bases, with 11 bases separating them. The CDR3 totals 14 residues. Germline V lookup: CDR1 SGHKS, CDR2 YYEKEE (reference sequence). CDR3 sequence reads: CASSFGDHYQPQHF. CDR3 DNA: TGTGCCAGCAGCTTCGGGGACCACTATCAGCCCCAGCATTTT.

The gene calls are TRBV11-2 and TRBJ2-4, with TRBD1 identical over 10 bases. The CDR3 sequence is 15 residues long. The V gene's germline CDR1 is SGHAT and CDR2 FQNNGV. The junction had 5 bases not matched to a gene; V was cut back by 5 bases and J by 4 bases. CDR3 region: CASSNPDRGKNIQYF. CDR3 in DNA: TGTGCCAGCAGCAACCCGGACAGGGGGAAAAACATTCAGTACTTC.

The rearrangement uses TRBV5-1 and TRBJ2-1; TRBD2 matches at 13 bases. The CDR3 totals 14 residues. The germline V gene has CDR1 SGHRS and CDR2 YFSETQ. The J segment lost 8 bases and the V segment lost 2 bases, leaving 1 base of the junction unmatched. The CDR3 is CASSFTSGRDEQFF. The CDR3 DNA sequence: TGCGCCAGCAGCTTTACTAGCGGGAGGGATGAGCAGTTCTTC.